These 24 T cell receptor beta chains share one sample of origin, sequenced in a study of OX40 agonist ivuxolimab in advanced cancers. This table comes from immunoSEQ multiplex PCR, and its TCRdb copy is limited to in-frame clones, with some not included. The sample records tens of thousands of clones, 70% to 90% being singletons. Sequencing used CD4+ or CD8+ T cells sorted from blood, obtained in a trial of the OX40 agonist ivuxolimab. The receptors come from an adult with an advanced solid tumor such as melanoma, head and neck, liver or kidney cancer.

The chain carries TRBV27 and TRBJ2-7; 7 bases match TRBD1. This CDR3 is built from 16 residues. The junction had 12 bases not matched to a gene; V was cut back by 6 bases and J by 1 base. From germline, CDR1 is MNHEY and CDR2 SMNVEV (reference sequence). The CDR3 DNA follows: TGTGCCAGCAGAGGTACCGGCACAGGGGAGTCCTACGAGCAGTACTTC. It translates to CASRGTGTGESYEQYF.

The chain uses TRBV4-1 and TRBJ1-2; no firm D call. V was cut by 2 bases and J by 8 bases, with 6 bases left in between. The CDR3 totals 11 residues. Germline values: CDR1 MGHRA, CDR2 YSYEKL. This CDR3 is CASSQKSGYTF. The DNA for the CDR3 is TGCGCCAGCAGCCAAAAATCCGGCTACACCTTC.

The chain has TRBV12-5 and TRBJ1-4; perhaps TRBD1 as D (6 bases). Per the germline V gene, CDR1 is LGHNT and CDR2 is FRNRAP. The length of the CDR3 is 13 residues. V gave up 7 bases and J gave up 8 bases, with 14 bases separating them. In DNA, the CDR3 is TGTGCTAGTGCCACAGGGTTTGGGGAAAAACTGTTTTTT. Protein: CASATGFGEKLFF.

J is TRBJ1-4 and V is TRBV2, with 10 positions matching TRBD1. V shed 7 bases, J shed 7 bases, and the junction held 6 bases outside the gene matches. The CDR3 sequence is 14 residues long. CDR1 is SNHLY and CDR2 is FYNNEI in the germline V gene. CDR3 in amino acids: CASIKGTGVEKLFF. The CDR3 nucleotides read TGTGCCAGCATCAAGGGGACAGGGGTTGAAAAACTGTTTTTT.

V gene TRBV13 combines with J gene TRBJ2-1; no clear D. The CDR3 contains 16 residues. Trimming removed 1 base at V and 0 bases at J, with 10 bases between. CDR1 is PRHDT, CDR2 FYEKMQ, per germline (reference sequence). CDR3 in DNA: TGTGCCAGCAGCTTAGCGAGGACGAGCTCCTACAATGAGCAGTTCTTC. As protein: CASSLARTSSYNEQFF.

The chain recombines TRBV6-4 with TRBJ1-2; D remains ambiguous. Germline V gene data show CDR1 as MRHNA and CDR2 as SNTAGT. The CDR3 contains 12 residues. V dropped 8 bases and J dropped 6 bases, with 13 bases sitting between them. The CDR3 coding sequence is TGTGCCAGCGGGCCTTACAAACATGGCTACACCTTC. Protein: CASGPYKHGYTF.

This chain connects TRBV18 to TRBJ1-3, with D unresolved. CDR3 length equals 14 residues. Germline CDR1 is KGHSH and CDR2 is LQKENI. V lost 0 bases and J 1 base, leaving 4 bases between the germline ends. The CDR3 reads CASSPPGSGNTIYF. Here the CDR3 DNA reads TGTGCCAGCTCACCACCAGGGTCTGGAAACACCATATATTTT.

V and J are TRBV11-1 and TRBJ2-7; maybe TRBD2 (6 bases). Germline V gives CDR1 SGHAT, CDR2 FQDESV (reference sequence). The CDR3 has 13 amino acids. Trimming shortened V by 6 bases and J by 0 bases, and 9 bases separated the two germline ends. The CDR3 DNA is TGTGCCAGCAGGCGGGGACTCTCCTACGAGCAGTACTTC. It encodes CASRRGLSYEQYF.

The chain's CDR3 is CASRKTGDNEQFF. The CDR3 DNA reads as TGTGCCAGCAGGAAGACAGGGGACAATGAGCAGTTCTTC. This rearrangement joins TRBV21-1 to TRBJ2-1; whether TRBD1, the table's D call, matches the DNA was not checked. TRBV21-1 is given as a pseudogene. CDR3 size: 13 residues.

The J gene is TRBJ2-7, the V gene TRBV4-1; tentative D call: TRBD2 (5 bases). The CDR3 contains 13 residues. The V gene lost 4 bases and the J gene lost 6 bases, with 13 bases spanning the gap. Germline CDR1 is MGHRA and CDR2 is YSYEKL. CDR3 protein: CASSRADSGEQYF. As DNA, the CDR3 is TGCGCCAGCAGCCGGGCGGACTCTGGCGAGCAGTACTTC.

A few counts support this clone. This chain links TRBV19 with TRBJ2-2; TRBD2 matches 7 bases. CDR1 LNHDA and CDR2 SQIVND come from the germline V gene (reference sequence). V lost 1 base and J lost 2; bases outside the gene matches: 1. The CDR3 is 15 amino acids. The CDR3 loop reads CASSIGLANTGELFF. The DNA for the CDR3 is TGTGCCAGTAGTATAGGACTAGCTAACACCGGGGAGCTGTTTTTT.

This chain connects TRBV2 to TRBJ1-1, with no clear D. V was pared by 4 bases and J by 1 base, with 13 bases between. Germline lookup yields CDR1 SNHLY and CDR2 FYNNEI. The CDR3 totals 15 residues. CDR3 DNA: TGTGCCAGCAGTGGCAGCGTCCGAGAGAACACTGAAGCTTTCTTT. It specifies CASSGSVRENTEAFF.

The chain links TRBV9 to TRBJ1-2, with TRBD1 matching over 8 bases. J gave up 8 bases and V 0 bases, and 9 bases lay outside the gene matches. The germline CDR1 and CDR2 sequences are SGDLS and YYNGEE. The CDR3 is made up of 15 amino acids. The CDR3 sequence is CASSVVAGGVEGYTF. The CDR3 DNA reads TGTGCCAGCAGCGTAGTAGCAGGGGGCGTAGAGGGCTACACCTTC.

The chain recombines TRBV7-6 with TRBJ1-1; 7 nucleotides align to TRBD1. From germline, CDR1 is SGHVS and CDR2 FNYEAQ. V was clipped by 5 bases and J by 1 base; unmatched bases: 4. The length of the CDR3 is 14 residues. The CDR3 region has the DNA TGTGCCAGCAGCCCCGGGGACAGGAACACTGAAGCTTTCTTT. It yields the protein CASSPGDRNTEAFF.

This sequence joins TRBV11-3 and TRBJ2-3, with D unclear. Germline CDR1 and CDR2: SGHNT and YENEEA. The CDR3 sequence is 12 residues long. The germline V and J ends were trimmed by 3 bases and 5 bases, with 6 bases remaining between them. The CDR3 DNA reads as TGTGCCAGCAGCTTGGGCATAGATACGCAGTATTTT. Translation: CASSLGIDTQYF.

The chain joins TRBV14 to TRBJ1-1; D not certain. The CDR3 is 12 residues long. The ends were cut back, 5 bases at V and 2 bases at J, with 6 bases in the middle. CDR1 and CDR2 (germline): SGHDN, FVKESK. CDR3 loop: CASSYRNTEAFF. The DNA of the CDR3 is TGTGCCAGCAGCTACAGAAACACTGAAGCTTTCTTT. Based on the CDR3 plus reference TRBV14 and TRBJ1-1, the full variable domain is EAGVTQFPSHSVIEKGQTVTLRCDPISGHDNLYWYRRVMGKEIKFLLHFVKESKQDESGMPNNRFLAERTGGTYSTLKVQPAELEDSGVYFCASSYRNTEAFFGQGTRLTVV.

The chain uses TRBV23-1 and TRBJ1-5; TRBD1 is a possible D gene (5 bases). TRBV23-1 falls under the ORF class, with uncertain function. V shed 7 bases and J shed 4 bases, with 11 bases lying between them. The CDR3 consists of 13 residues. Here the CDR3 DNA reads TGCGCCAGCATTCAGGGTTGTAATCAGCCCCAGCATTTT. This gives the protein CASIQGCNQPQHF.

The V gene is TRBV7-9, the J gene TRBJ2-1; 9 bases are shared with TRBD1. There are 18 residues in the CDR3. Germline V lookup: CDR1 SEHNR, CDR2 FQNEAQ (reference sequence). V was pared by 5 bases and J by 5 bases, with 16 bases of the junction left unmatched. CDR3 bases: TGTGCCAGCAGCCTAATCCAAAGTTGGGACAGGGCGGACAATGAGCAGTTCTTC. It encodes CASSLIQSWDRADNEQFF.

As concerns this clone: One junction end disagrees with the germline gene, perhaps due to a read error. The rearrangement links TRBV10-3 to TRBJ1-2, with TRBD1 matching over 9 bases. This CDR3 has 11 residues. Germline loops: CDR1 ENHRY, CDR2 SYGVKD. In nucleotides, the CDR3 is TGTGCCATCAGTGAAACAGGGGGCAGGGCCTTC. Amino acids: CAISETGGRAF.

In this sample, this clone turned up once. The CDR3 loop is CASSLGQLSNTEAFF. CDR3 sequence (DNA): TGTGCCAGCAGCCTGGGACAGCTGAGTAACACTGAAGCTTTCTTT. The V and J genes are TRBV7-9 and TRBJ1-1; 7 bases are shared with TRBD1. The germline V gene encodes CDR1 SEHNR and CDR2 FQNEAQ (reference sequence). The CDR3 loop spans 15 amino acids. Unmatched junction bases numbered 8, after V lost 5 bases and J lost 2 bases.

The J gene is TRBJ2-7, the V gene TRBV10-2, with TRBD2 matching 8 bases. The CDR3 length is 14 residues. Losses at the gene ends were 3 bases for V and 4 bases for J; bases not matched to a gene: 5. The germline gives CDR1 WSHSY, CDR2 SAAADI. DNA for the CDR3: TGCGCCAGCAGTGACGGACGGGGGGGTTACGAGCAGTACTTC. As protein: CASSDGRGGYEQYF.

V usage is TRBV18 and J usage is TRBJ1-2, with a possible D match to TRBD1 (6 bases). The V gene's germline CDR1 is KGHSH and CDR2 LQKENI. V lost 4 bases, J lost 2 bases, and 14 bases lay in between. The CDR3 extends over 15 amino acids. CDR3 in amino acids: CASSRDTPRNYGYTF. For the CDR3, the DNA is TGTGCCAGCTCACGGGACACCCCTCGGAACTATGGCTACACCTTC.

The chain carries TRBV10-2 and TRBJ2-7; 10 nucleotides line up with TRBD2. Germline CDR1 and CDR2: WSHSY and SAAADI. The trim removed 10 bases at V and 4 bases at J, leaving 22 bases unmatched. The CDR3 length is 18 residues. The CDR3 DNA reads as TGCGCCATCCCCACGACCCCCTTACCCGGACTAGCGGTTTACGAGCAGTACTTC. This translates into CAIPTTPLPGLAVYEQYF.

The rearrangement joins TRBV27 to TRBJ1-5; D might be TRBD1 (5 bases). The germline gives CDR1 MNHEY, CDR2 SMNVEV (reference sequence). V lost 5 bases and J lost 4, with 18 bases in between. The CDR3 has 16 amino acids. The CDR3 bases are TGTGCCAGCAGTCTGTACCCCCAGGGAGCAAATCAGCCCCAGCATTTT. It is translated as CASSLYPQGANQPQHF.